This TCR beta chain was captured by sequencing in a study of CD8 T cells in Susac syndrome. Notes on the study in general: The study's TCR sequencing and HLA analysis drew on a certain number of individuals. That number was acknowledged as relatively small. CD4+ T cell repertoires in Susac syndrome exhibited no evidence of clonal expansion.

Germline V gives CDR1 SQVTM, CDR2 ANQGSEA. V was clipped by 4 bases and J by 5 bases, with 15 bases between them. The CDR3 has 13 amino acids. The RNA input was roughly 0.45 to 1 ug, and it was reverse transcribed with random hexamers. TCRdb processed the immunoSEQ multiplex PCR reads anew with MiXCR; each CDR3 protein has one entry. The sample consists of roughly 180,000 distinct CDR3 sequences, about 94% of them appearing once. With respect to this clonotype: Its antigen is currently unknown.

Patients with Susac syndrome fulfilled recently defined diagnostic criteria for definite or probable disease. CD8+ and CD4+ T cells were negatively isolated; TEMRA cells were FACS-enriched. The sequenced sample was CD4+ T cells from PBMCs. This sequence originates from a human donor with Susac syndrome. The V call is TRBV29-1, the J call TRBJ2-7, with D perhaps TRBD2 (6 bases). CDR3 protein: CSVVASDGDEQYF. CDR3 nucleotide sequence: TGCAGCGTTGTGGCTAGCGACGGCGACGAGCAGTACTTC.